This record concerns one T cell receptor beta chain sequence. The antigen remains undetermined. The V gene's germline CDR1 is MGHRA and CDR2 YSYEKL. V shed 4 bases and J 3 bases; nucleotides not matched to a gene: 1. The CDR3 contains 13 residues. The entry originates in a study of T cell responses to AZD1222 COVID-19 vaccine. Whole-study findings and limits: Repertoire sampling was restricted to post-peak T cell response timepoints.

Repertoires were generated with immunoSEQ multiplex PCR, while TCRdb's copy carries only in-frame clones and drops some. The table lists some 100,000 clones, over 75% of them singletons, with 4% to 4.5% in the top ten. This sequence joins TRBV4-1 and TRBJ1-1; 8 nucleotides agree with TRBD1. This material consisted of peripheral blood, taken on day 0 of MenACWY control vaccination. The origin of this receptor is an adult in good health. CDR3 bases: TGCGCCAGCAGCCTGGACAGGGACACTGAAGCTTTCTTT. Its protein product is CASSLDRDTEAFF.